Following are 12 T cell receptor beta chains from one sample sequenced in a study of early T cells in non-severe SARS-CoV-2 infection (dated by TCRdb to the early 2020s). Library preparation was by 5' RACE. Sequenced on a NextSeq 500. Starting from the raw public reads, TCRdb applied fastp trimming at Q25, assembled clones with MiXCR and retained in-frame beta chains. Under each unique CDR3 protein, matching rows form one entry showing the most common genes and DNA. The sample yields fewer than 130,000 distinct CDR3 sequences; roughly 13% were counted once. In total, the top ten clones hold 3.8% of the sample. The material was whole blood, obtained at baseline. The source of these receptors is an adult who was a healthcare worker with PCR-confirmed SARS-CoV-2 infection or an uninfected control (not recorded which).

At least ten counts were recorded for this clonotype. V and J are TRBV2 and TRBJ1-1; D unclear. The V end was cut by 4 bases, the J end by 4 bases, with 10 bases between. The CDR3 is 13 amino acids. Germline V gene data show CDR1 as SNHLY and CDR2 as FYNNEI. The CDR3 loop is CASSAEIATEAFF. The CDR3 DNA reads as TGTGCCAGCAGTGCGGAGATAGCCACTGAAGCTTTCTTT.

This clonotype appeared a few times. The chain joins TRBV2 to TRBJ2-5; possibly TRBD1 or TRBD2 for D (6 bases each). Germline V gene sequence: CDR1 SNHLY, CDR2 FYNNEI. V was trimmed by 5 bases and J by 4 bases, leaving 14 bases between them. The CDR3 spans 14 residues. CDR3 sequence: CASSSQGGVETQYF. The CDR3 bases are TGTGCCAGCAGTTCACAGGGAGGCGTAGAGACCCAGTACTTC. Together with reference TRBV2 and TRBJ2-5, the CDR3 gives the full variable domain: EPEVTQTPSHQVTQMGQEVILRCVPISNHLYFYWYRQILGQKVEFLVSFYNNEISEKSEIFDDQFSVERPDGSNFTLKIRSTKLEDSAMYFCASSSQGGVETQYFGPGTRLLVL.

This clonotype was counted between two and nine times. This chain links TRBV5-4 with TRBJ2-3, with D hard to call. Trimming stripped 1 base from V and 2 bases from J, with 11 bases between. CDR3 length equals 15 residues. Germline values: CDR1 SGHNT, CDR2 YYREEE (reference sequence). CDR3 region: CASSLWRPYTDTQYF. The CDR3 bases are TGTGCCAGCAGCTTGTGGCGTCCCTACACAGATACGCAGTATTTT.

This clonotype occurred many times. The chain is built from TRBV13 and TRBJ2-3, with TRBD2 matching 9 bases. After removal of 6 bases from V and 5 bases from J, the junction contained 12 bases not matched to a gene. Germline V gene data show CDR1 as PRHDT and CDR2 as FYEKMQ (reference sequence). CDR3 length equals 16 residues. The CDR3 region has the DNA TGTGCCAGCAGTGGCCCAGATAGCGGGAGCGTAGATACGCAGTATTTT. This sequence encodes CASSGPDSGSVDTQYF.

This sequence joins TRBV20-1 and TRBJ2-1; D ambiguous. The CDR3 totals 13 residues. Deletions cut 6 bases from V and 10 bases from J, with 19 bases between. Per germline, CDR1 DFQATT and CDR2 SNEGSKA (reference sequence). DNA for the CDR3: TGCAGTGCCCCCGGGTGGGCTGGGCGCGAGCAGTTCTTC. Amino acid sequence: CSAPGWAGREQFF.

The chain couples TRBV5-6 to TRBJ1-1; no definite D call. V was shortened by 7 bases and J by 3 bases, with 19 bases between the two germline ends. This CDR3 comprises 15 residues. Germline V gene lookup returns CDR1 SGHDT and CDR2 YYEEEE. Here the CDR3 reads CASGKTGDRDTEAFF. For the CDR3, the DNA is TGTGCCAGCGGTAAGACCGGGGATCGGGACACTGAAGCTTTCTTT.

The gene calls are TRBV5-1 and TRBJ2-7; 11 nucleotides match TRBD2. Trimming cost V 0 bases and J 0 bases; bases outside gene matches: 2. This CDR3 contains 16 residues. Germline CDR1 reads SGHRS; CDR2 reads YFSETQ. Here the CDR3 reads CASSLALAGASYEQYF. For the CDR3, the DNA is TGCGCCAGCAGCTTGGCACTAGCGGGGGCCTCCTACGAGCAGTACTTC.

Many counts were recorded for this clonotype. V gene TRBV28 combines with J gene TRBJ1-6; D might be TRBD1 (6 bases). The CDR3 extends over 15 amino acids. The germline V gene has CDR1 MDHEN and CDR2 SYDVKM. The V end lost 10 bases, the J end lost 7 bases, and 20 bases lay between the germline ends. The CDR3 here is CATATPTGRNSPLHF. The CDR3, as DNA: TGTGCCACCGCAACACCCACAGGGCGAAATTCACCCCTCCACTTT.

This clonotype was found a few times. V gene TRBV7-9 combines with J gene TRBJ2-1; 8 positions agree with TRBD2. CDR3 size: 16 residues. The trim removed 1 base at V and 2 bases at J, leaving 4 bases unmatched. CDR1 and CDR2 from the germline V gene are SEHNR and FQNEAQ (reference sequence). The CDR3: CASSLGAGGPYNEQFF. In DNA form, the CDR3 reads TGTGCCAGCAGCTTAGGGGCGGGAGGTCCCTACAATGAGCAGTTCTTC.

The CDR3 nucleotides read TGCGCCAGCAGCTCTGGGCCCACCGGAGGTGAAAAACTGTTTTTT. Translated, it gives CASSSGPTGGEKLFF. The rearrangement links TRBV5-1 to TRBJ1-4, with D hard to call. The V gene's germline CDR1 is SGHRS and CDR2 YFSETQ. CDR3 length: 15 amino acids. The V and J ends lost 3 bases and 7 bases respectively, with 16 bases between them.

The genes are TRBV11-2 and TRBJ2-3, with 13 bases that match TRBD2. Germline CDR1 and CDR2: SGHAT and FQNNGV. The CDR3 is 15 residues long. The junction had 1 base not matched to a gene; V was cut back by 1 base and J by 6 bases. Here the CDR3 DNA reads TGTGCCAGCAGCTTAGGACTAGCGGGGGGCGATACGCAGTATTTT. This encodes CASSLGLAGGDTQYF.

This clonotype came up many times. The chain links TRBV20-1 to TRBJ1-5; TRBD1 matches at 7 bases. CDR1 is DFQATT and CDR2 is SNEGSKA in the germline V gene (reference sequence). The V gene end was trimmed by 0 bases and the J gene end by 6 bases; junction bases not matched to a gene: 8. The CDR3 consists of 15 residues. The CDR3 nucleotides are TGCAGTGCTAGAGATTCCACACAGGGGATTCAGCCCCAGCATTTT. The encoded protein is CSARDSTQGIQPQHF.